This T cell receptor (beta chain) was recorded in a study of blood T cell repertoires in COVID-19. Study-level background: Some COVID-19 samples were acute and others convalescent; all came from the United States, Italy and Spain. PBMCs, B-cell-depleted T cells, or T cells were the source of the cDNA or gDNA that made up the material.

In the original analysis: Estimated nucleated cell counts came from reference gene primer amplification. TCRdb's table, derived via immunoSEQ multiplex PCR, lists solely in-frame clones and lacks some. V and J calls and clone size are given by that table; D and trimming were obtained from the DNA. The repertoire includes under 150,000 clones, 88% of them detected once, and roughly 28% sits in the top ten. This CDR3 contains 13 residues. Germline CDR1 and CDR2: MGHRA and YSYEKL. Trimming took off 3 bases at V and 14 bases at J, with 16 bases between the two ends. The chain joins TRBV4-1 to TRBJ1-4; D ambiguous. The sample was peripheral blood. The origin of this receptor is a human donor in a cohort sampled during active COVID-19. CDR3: CASSQVPGRGLFF. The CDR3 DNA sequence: TGCGCCAGCAGCCAGGTGCCGGGTCGGGGTCTGTTTTTT.